This T cell receptor (beta chain) was captured in a study of CD8+ T cells in alopecia areata. RNA extraction and reverse transcription yielded cDNA as sequencing template. Sequenced by immunoSEQ multiplex PCR; TCRdb stores in-frame clones only, minus some. The sample has under 350,000 clones, about three fifths seen once. The CDR3 is 15 residues long. V was trimmed by 4 bases and J by 7 bases, leaving 17 bases between them. Germline-derived CDR1 and CDR2 are MGHRA and YSYEKL. Specified treatment: oral pan-JAK inhibitor, 5-10 mg twice daily. Sequenced here: CD4+ T cells sorted from blood, sampled at week 24, from a patient treated with tofacitinib. This clonotype was obtained from a human donor with alopecia areata. The V and J genes are TRBV4-1 and TRBJ2-1; D may be TRBD1 or TRBD2 (5 bases each). The CDR3 DNA reads as TGCGCCAGCAGCCTCGGGTGGGGCAGGGAGAATGAGCAGTTCTTC. Translating gives CASSLGWGRENEQFF.